The clone carrying this TCR beta chain was counted at least ten times. Antigen: not known. The time point: newly diagnosed GD, antithyroid drugs for less than 3 months. From RNA extracted from PBMCs, the TCR library was made. This specimen comes from a study of regulatory T cells in long-lasting Graves disease. Study-wide results and limits: Persistent disease showed a preference for TRBV28, TRBJ1-2 and TRBJ2-5.

Relying on iRepertoire HTBI primers and Arm-PCR of CDR3 regions, the team built TCR beta libraries. One entry per CDR3 protein results from TCRdb running MiXCR on the multiplex PCR reads. The table lists 620,000 or so distinct CDR3 sequences, 15% to 20% of them singletons. V lost 3 bases and J lost 4; bases outside the gene matches: 9. The CDR3 has 16 amino acids. From germline, CDR1 is MDHEN and CDR2 SYDVKM. The same data also went into a second study, on T cells in Graves' hyperthyroidism and ophthalmopathy. That study reports: Primed by the HTBI set, a first-round RT-PCR was run on the TCR CDR3.

The sequences come from peripheral blood mononuclear cells (PBMCs), collected at new diagnosis, from a patient treated with antithyroid drugs. The origin of this receptor is a young woman with Graves disease. The chain employs TRBV28 and TRBJ2-7; TRBD2 aligns across 10 bases. CDR3 bases: TGTGCCAGCAGTTTTAGGCCTAGCGGGAGTAGTTACGAGCAGTACTTC. Encoded protein: CASSFRPSGSSYEQYF.